This T cell receptor beta chain was documented in a study of OX40 agonist ivuxolimab in advanced cancers. In terms of the full investigation: Ivuxolimab, which targeted the costimulatory receptor OX40 (CD134), was an agonistic, fully human IgG2 monoclonal antibody. Intravenous ivuxolimab was administered to patients every 2 weeks at six dose levels: 0.01, 0.1, 0.3, 1.5, 3 and 10 mg/kg. Of the 50 to 55 patients in dose escalation, some 19 had hepatocellular carcinoma, around 15 had melanoma, 9 had renal cell carcinoma and 9 had head and neck cancer. In the dose-escalation cohort, more than 75% of patients were male, and the mean age was about 55 years, with a range of roughly 20 to 80. Patients were allowed to have had prior anti-PD-1, anti-PD-L1 or anti-CTLA-4 therapy, and around 40% of the dose-escalation patients had previously received checkpoint inhibitors. Three dose-escalation patients achieved partial responses, one with hepatocellular carcinoma and two with cutaneous melanoma. Peripheral TCRbeta sequencing aimed to test whether ivuxolimab altered TCR sequence diversity and caused clonal T-cell expansion. The paper describes the monotherapy dose-escalation part (N of about 54 patients) of the phase I trial of ivuxolimab. Overall study outcomes, separate from this receptor: Clonal expansion of both CD4+ and CD8+ blood T cells was observed from baseline to week 6 at doses 0.1 to 3.0 mg/kg. The antigen specificity of the peripheral T cells that underwent clonal expansion was not determined. Low levels of normalized T-cell clonal expansion were also seen in some patients who did not respond. On average, CD8+ T cells showed more expanded clones than CD4+ T cells after ivuxolimab. In partial responders in the 0.1-3.0 mg/kg groups, normalized peripheral clonal expansion was found to be among the lowest, especially among CD8+ T cells.

Patients with a history of autoimmune disease or receiving systemic immunosuppression were excluded from the trial. Peripheral blood for TCR sequencing was drawn from every dose cohort at baseline, at cycle 4 day 1 and at cycle 7 day 1. Samples came from an open-label, multicenter, first-in-human phase I dose-escalation trial of ivuxolimab. The trial enrolled adults with locally advanced or metastatic head and neck squamous cell, hepatocellular, melanoma or renal cell carcinoma. Before TCR sequencing, CD4+ T cells and CD8+ T cells from peripheral blood were sorted into separate populations. A note on this clone: Its antigen is unknown. No much larger clone exists at a distance of one base, and base qualities are not known.

For sequencing of the TCRbeta CDR3 region, genomic DNA was extracted from the sorted cells. TCRbeta CDR3 regions were sequenced using the immunoSEQ Assay. In TCRdb, the immuneACCESS table is reduced to in-frame sequences with V and J assigned. These tables do not hold every clone; where another copy was compared, an unresolved V gene accounts for under half, and the others remain unexplained. This sample gives approximately 40,000 clones in total; roughly 91% of them show up just once. The ten largest clones represent roughly an eighth of the sample. The receptor comes from an adult with an advanced solid tumor such as melanoma, head and neck, liver or kidney cancer. Material: CD4+ or CD8+ T cells sorted from blood, obtained in a trial of the OX40 agonist ivuxolimab.

The DNA reads as follows: TGTGCTAGTGGCCACCTAGGCTACGAGCAGTACTTC. This gives the protein CASGHLGYEQYF. The sequence joins TRBV12-5 to TRBJ2-7, with the D gene not clear enough to name. Inclusive of the bounding cysteine and phenylalanine, the CDR3 is 12 residues long. CDR3 DNA only is kept here, 36 bases in frame from base 1. V is clipped by 6 bases and J by 3 bases, and the sequence between their germline boundaries is 9 bases long. CDR1 LGHNT and CDR2 FRNRAP were looked up in the germline V gene. The full variable domain, with segments outside the CDR3 supplied by the reference TRBV12-5 and TRBJ2-7 proteins, appears as DARVTQTPRHKVTEMGQEVTMRCQPILGHNTVFWYRQTMMQGLELLAYFRNRAPLDDSGMPKDRFSAEMPDATLATLKIQPSEPRDSAVYFCASGHLGYEQYFGPGTRLTVT.